Listed below are T cell receptor beta chains from one sample, sequenced in a study of blood T cell repertoires in COVID-19. Measured with immunoSEQ multiplex PCR; TCRdb has only the in-frame clones, and not every one. The profile shows 85,000 to 130,000 clones, roughly nine tenths of them singletons. Sample: peripheral blood. The receptor source for this set is a human donor in a cohort sampled during active COVID-19. The CDR3 runs from the conserved cysteine through the conserved F or W. A D gene is named only where the DNA matches it firmly. Part of the rows lack a size; the others show once, few, many or a class for expanded clones.

abundance,d_gene,j_gene,v_gene,CDR3aa,CDR3nt
.,.,TRBJ1-4,TRBV6-5,CASSYSAVEKLFF,TGTGCCAGCAGTTACTCCGCGGTCGAAAAACTGTTTTTT
.,.,TRBJ2-5,TRBV13,CASSLGHQETQYF,TGTGCCAGCAGCCTCGGACATCAAGAGACCCAGTACTTC
.,TRBD1,TRBJ2-3,TRBV19,CASSPGQGTQYF,TGTGCCAGTAGTCCGGGACAGGGGACGCAGTATTTT
.,.,TRBJ2-1,TRBV21-1,CAPLARGGAYNEQFF,TGTGCCCCCCTAGCCAGAGGGGGCGCCTACAATGAGCAGTTCTTC
.,TRBD1,TRBJ1-3,TRBV5-1,CASSPDRVDTIYF,TGCGCCAGCAGCCCAGACAGGGTGGACACCATATATTTT
.,TRBD1,TRBJ2-7,TRBV19,CASSPQGDLYEQYF,TGTGCCAGTAGTCCACAGGGGGATCTTTACGAGCAGTACTTC
.,.,TRBJ2-3,TRBV5-1,CASMRSSGDTQYF,TGCGCCAGCATGAGGAGCTCTGGGGATACGCAGTATTTT
.,TRBD2,TRBJ2-3,TRBV29-1,CSVVAGGGGDTQYF,TGCAGCGTTGTTGCGGGAGGAGGTGGAGATACGCAGTATTTT
.,TRBD2,TRBJ2-5,TRBV10-2,CASMASGGETQYF,TGCGCCAGCATGGCTAGCGGAGGGGAGACCCAGTACTTC
.,TRBD1,TRBJ1-1,TRBV29-1,CSVAWTGMSTEAFF,TGCAGCGTTGCCTGGACAGGTATGAGCACTGAAGCTTTCTTT
.,.,TRBJ2-2,TRBV18,CASSPASGTGELFF,TGTGCCAGCTCACCGGCGTCGGGCACCGGGGAGCTGTTTTTT
.,.,TRBJ1-1,TRBV6-5,CASSYLTSAVTEAFF,TGTGCCAGCAGTTACTTGACCTCGGCGGTCACTGAAGCTTTCTTT
.,TRBD1,TRBJ1-2,TRBV5-6,CASSSRRSQGAYGYTF,TGTGCCAGCAGCTCCCGTAGGAGCCAGGGGGCTTATGGCTACACCTTC
.,.,TRBJ1-5,TRBV4-1,CASSPSNSNQPQHF,TGCGCCAGCAGCCCGAGCAATAGCAATCAGCCCCAGCATTTT
.,.,TRBJ2-3,TRBV19,CASSRNPRETDTQYF,TGTGCCAGTAGCCGAAACCCGAGGGAAACAGATACGCAGTATTTT
.,TRBD2,TRBJ2-6,TRBV16,CASSPHGGGGSGANVLTF,TGTGCCAGCAGCCCCCACGGGGGGGGAGGCTCTGGGGCCAACGTCCTGACTTTC
.,TRBD1,TRBJ1-1,TRBV6-6,CASSYSNRGTEAFF,TGTGCCAGCAGTTACTCGAACAGGGGAACTGAAGCTTTCTTT
.,.,TRBJ2-7,TRBV3-1/TRBV3-2,CASSSRGASYEQYF,TGTGCCAGCAGCTCCCGTGGGGCCAGCTACGAGCAGTACTTC
.,.,TRBJ2-1,TRBV5-1,CASSLKGGVQFF,TGCGCCAGCAGCTTGAAAGGAGGAGTGCAGTTCTTC
once,TRBD2,TRBJ2-1,TRBV7-8,CASSLAAASGSLDNEQFF,TGTGCCAGCAGCTTAGCGGCGGCTAGCGGGAGCCTCGACAATGAGCAGTTCTTC
.,TRBD2,TRBJ2-1,TRBV6-1,CASSDPPLAGGSSEQFF,TGTGCCAGCAGTGACCCACCGTTAGCGGGAGGTAGTAGTGAGCAGTTCTTC
.,.,TRBJ2-4,TRBV7-8,CASSSPQGGLAKNIQYF,TGTGCCAGCAGCTCACCCCAAGGAGGACTAGCCAAAAACATTCAGTACTTC
.,TRBD1,TRBJ2-7,TRBV28,CASSLSSWTGASYEQYF,TGTGCCAGCAGTTTATCATCCTGGACAGGAGCCTCCTACGAGCAGTACTTC
.,.,TRBJ1-2,TRBV28,CASSSHPRDIRIRTF,TGTGCCAGCAGTTCCCACCCGAGGGACATACGAATAAGGACCTTC
.,.,TRBJ2-3,TRBV5-1,CASSLLGGDASTDTQYF,TGCGCCAGCAGCTTGTTAGGCGGGGATGCTAGCACAGATACGCAGTATTTT
.,TRBD1,TRBJ2-1,TRBV28,CASSWGTGGNEQFF,TGTGCCAGCAGTTGGGGAACAGGGGGCAATGAGCAGTTCTTC
once,.,TRBJ1-1,TRBV7-8,CASSLNSDNSDTEAFF,TGTGCCAGCAGCCTTAACTCAGACAACTCGGACACTGAAGCTTTCTTT
.,.,TRBJ2-2,TRBV24-1,CATSFDSNTGELFF,TGTGCCACCAGCTTCGACTCGAACACCGGGGAGCTGTTTTTT
.,TRBD2,TRBJ2-5,TRBV11-2,CASSRPRASGGETQYF,TGTGCCAGCAGCCGGCCCCGCGCTAGCGGAGGGGAGACCCAGTACTTC
.,.,TRBJ1-2,TRBV29-1,CSVEDLSIEVGRYGYTF,TGCAGCGTTGAAGATCTTTCAATTGAGGTGGGTCGCTATGGCTACACCTTC
.,TRBD1,TRBJ2-5,TRBV24-1,CATSETQGERETQYF,TGTGCCACCAGTGAGACACAGGGGGAGCGGGAGACCCAGTACTTC
.,.,TRBJ1-2,TRBV14,CASSQVAAYGYTF,TGTGCCAGCAGCCAAGTGGCGGCCTATGGCTACACCTTC
.,TRBD2,TRBJ2-1,TRBV27,CASSPYTVGLAGVWEQFF,TGTGCCAGCAGTCCATATACGGTGGGGCTAGCGGGCGTCTGGGAGCAGTTCTTC
.,.,TRBJ1-1,TRBV7-3,CASRPLMGHQNTEAFF,TGTGCCAGCCGCCCTTTGATGGGACACCAGAACACTGAAGCTTTCTTT
.,.,TRBJ2-5,TRBV29-1,CSVETGTPHLAQYF,TGCAGCGTTGAGACCGGGACACCCCATCTTGCCCAGTACTTC
.,TRBD2,TRBJ2-5,TRBV25-1,CASSEFGLAGGQTQYF,TGTGCCAGCAGTGAATTTGGACTAGCGGGAGGCCAGACCCAGTACTTC
once,TRBD1,TRBJ1-1,TRBV19,CASSIAGQVMNTEAFF,TGTGCCAGTAGTATTGCGGGACAGGTGATGAACACTGAAGCTTTCTTT